The 7 T cell receptor beta chains below come from one sample, sequenced in a study of T cells after yellow fever vaccination. TCRdb ran MiXCR on the 5' RACE reads and lists one entry per CDR3 protein. The data contain 68,000 or so distinct CDR3 sequences, approximately 7.4% of them singletons. The starting material was CD8+ T cells sorted from PBMCs, obtained 15 days after the yellow fever booster vaccination. The receptors here all came from a man aged 25-45 years who received the YFV17D yellow fever vaccine.

This clonotype was picked up many times. V usage is TRBV7-2 and J usage is TRBJ1-2; D perhaps matches TRBD1 (5 bases). V lost 10 bases and J lost 8, with 20 bases in between. CDR3 length: 13 amino acids. CDR1 and CDR2 (germline): SGHTA, FQGNSA. The CDR3 DNA is TGTGCCACCAACCTGGACTGGGGCGGGGGCTACACCTTC. Its protein is CATNLDWGGGYTF. Together with reference TRBV7-2 and TRBJ1-2, the CDR3 gives the full variable domain: GAGVSQSPSNKVTEKGKDVELRCDPISGHTALYWYRQSLGQGLEFLIYFQGNSAPDKSGLPSDRFSAERTGGSVSTLTIQRTQQEDSAVYLCATNLDWGGGYTFGSGTRLTVV.

This clonotype has a count of ten or more. V usage is TRBV7-2 and J usage is TRBJ2-2; 8 nucleotides match TRBD1. Germline-derived CDR1 and CDR2 are SGHTA and FQGNSA. Trimming at V came to 2 bases and at J to 4 bases, leaving 3 bases not matched to a gene. There are 15 residues in the CDR3. CDR3 coding DNA: TGTGCCAGCAGCTTATTTACAGGGGGCACCGGGGAGCTGTTTTTT. It specifies CASSLFTGGTGELFF.

This clonotype was detected many times. The chain recombines TRBV20-1 with TRBJ2-1; weak D call: TRBD2 (6 bases). The CDR3 consists of 14 residues. Per germline, CDR1 DFQATT and CDR2 SNEGSKA (reference sequence). The V gene lost 1 base and the J gene lost 12 bases, with 19 bases spanning the gap. The DNA of the CDR3 is TGCAGTGCTAGAGGACGGGACTCCCTGGGGAGGCAGTTCTTC. Amino acids: CSARGRDSLGRQFF.

The table lists this clonotype with many counts. J is TRBJ2-5 and V is TRBV12-3 or TRBV12-4; TRBD2 matches 12 bases. There are 18 residues in the CDR3. Losses at the gene ends were 6 bases for V and 4 bases for J; bases not matched to a gene: 15. CDR3 amino acids: CASSPQGSTSGSRETQYF. The CDR3 coding sequence is TGTGCCAGCAGCCCTCAGGGTTCGACTAGCGGGAGTCGAGAGACCCAGTACTTC.

Many counts were recorded for this clonotype. The chain is built from TRBV7-8 and TRBJ2-7, with TRBD2 identical over 8 bases. J lost 3 bases, V lost 7 bases, and 8 bases had no gene match. The CDR3 runs 14 residues. CDR1 and CDR2 (germline): SGHVS, FQNEAQ. This chain's CDR3 is CASTILGGDYEQYF. The CDR3 nucleotides read TGTGCCAGCACCATCCTCGGGGGGGACTACGAGCAGTACTTC.

This clonotype came up many times. The chain links TRBV29-1 to TRBJ2-7, with 10 bases identical to TRBD1. The CDR3 extends over 13 amino acids. Germline V CDR1 and CDR2: SQVTM, ANQGSEA. V dropped 7 bases and J dropped 3; count of bases not matched to a gene: 6. Written as DNA, the CDR3 is TGCAGCGCCCGGGACAGGGGCCACTACGAGCAGTACTTC. It translates to CSARDRGHYEQYF.

This clonotype was recorded many times. This chain links TRBV20-1 with TRBJ2-7; the D gene could be TRBD1 or TRBD2 (5 bases each). Germline CDR1 reads DFQATT; CDR2 reads SNEGSKA (reference sequence). Trimming left V 2 bases short and J 4 bases short, with 9 bases between. CDR3 size: 12 residues. This CDR3 reads CSARSEGYEQYF. For the CDR3, the DNA is TGCAGTGCTAGATCTGAGGGGTACGAGCAGTACTTC.